This passage covers 6 T cell receptor beta chains from one sample sequenced in a study of cytomegalovirus exposure and HLA in healthy donors. With 60 Vbeta and 13 Jbeta primers, the PCR was carried out. Libraries were prepared by immunoSEQ multiplex PCR; TCRdb keeps only in-frame clonotypes and omits some of them. Of 200,000 to 250,000 clones in the sample, about 80% are singletons; the top ten hold roughly 7.4%. The sequenced sample consisted of PBMCs. Every receptor here comes from a woman aged 55-69 years in good health and CMV-seropositive.

The chain has TRBV5-4 and TRBJ2-7; 7 positions match TRBD2. Germline V gene data show CDR1 as SGHNT and CDR2 as YYREEE (reference sequence). CDR3 size: 14 residues. V shed 3 bases and J 0 bases; nucleotides not matched to a gene: 3. DNA of the CDR3: TGTGCCAGCAGCTCCCGGGACTACTCCTACGAGCAGTACTTC. Its translation is CASSSRDYSYEQYF. Variable domain in full (rest from reference TRBV5-4 and TRBJ2-7): ETGVTQSPTHLIKTRGQQVTLRCSSQSGHNTVSWYQQALGQGPQFIFQYYREEENGRGNFPPRFSGLQFPNYSSELNVNALELDDSALYLCASSSRDYSYEQYFGPGTRLTVT.

V and J are TRBV2 and TRBJ2-7; possibly TRBD1 for D (5 bases). CDR3 length: 13 residues. With 3 bases removed from V and 2 bases from J, the gap between germline ends came to 8 bases. CDR1 is SNHLY, CDR2 FYNNEI, per germline. CDR3 DNA: TGTGCCAGCAGTGACCCAGGGACCTACGAGCAGTACTTC. Encoded protein: CASSDPGTYEQYF.

The chain combines TRBV6-5 with TRBJ2-7, with a possible D match to TRBD1 (6 bases). The CDR3 is 15 amino acids. V lost 0 bases and J lost 5, with 14 bases in between. Germline assignment: CDR1 MNHEY and CDR2 SVGAGI. The CDR3 spells CASSYSNGTTDEQYF. CDR3 DNA sequence: TGTGCCAGCAGTTACTCGAACGGGACAACAGACGAGCAGTACTTC.

The rearrangement links TRBV5-8 to TRBJ1-2, with 8 bases that match TRBD1. Germline CDR1 SGHTS, CDR2 YDEGEE. J gave up 7 bases and V 0 bases, and 5 bases lay outside the gene matches. The CDR3 has 14 amino acids. CDR3 in DNA: TGTGCCAGCAGCTTGGCCTCGACAGGGGTTGGCTACACCTTC. Translating it yields CASSLASTGVGYTF.

This chain joins TRBV10-3 and TRBJ2-7, with D possibly matching TRBD2 (6 bases). Germline V CDR1 and CDR2: ENHRY, SYGVKD. The V gene lost 6 bases and the J gene lost 1 base, with 10 bases spanning the gap. The CDR3 is made up of 13 amino acids. For the CDR3, the DNA is TGTGCCATCAGATTAGCGGCTTCCTACGAGCAGTACTTC. Protein sequence: CAIRLAASYEQYF.

J is TRBJ1-1 and V is TRBV30, with D possibly matching TRBD1 (6 bases). In germline, CDR1 is GTSNPN, CDR2 SVGIG (reference sequence). This CDR3 spans 13 amino acids. V lost 3 bases and J lost 5, with 13 bases in between. The CDR3 nucleotides are TGTGCCTGGAGCCAAACAGGGTCGACTGAAGCTTTCTTT. Translated: CAWSQTGSTEAFF.